Listed here are 23 T cell receptor beta chains from one sample, sequenced in a study of B cell selection in AIRE deficiency. Measured with immunoSEQ multiplex PCR; TCRdb has only the in-frame clones, and not every one. The sample records 20,000 to 30,000 clones, 90% to 96% being singletons. The sorted conventional CD4 T cells were gated as CD4+CD127+. Sample: CD4+CD127+ conventional T cells sorted from PBMCs. These receptors came from a human donor in good health.

This sequence joins TRBV6-1 and TRBJ2-6; TRBD1 is a possible D gene (5 bases). From germline, CDR1 is MNHNS and CDR2 SASEGT. Trimming removed 2 bases from V and 0 bases from J, with 14 bases in between. The CDR3 length is 18 residues. The CDR3 protein is CASSEKTQGGSGANVLTF. As DNA, the CDR3 is TGTGCCAGCAGTGAAAAGACCCAGGGTGGCTCTGGGGCCAACGTCCTGACTTTC.

This chain joins TRBV15 and TRBJ2-1, with a tentative D call TRBD2 (6 bases). Germline CDR1 LNHNV, CDR2 YYDKDF (reference sequence). V was shortened by 8 bases and J by 4 bases, with 21 bases between the two germline ends. The CDR3 runs to 16 residues. The CDR3 DNA follows: TGTGCCACCGCGCCGGGGGACTCTCAAGGGTACAATGAGCAGTTCTTC. This codes for CATAPGDSQGYNEQFF.

This clone appeared a single time. This chain links TRBV6-1 with TRBJ2-2; D is perhaps TRBD1 (5 bases). The germline CDR1 and CDR2 sequences are MNHNS and SASEGT. V shed 0 bases and J shed 9 bases, with 11 bases lying between them. CDR3 length: 14 amino acids. The CDR3 region has the DNA TGTGCCAGCAGTGAAGCGCTGGGGCCCCGGGAGCTGTTTTTT. Translated, it gives CASSEALGPRELFF.

The chain links TRBV15 to TRBJ2-3; TRBD1 matches 12 bases. Trimming cost V 0 bases and J 3 bases; bases outside gene matches: 7. This CDR3 has 18 amino acids. Germline loops: CDR1 LNHNV, CDR2 YYDKDF (reference sequence). The CDR3 is CATSRDRGDRGRTDTQYF. As DNA, the CDR3 is TGTGCCACCAGCAGAGACCGTGGGGACAGGGGGCGTACAGATACGCAGTATTTT.

The V and J genes are TRBV23-1 and TRBJ2-3; 7 bases are shared with TRBD1. TRBV23-1 is recorded as an ORF, its role being uncertain. J lost 3 bases, V lost 10 bases, and 7 bases had no gene match. There are 13 residues in the CDR3. The CDR3 reads CATPTGSTDTQYF. CDR3 DNA: TGCGCCACTCCGACAGGGTCGACAGATACGCAGTATTTT.

The V call is TRBV15, the J call TRBJ2-7; 9 bases fit TRBD1. V lost 0 bases, J lost 5 bases, and 14 bases stayed unmatched. The CDR3 runs to 18 residues. CDR1 and CDR2 (germline): LNHNV, YYDKDF (reference sequence). CDR3 region: CATSRESPGQGPGDEQYF. The DNA of the CDR3 is TGTGCCACCAGCAGAGAGAGTCCGGGACAGGGTCCGGGAGACGAGCAGTACTTC.

This rearrangement joins TRBV19 to TRBJ1-1; 8 nucleotides line up with TRBD1. CDR1 and CDR2 from the germline V gene are LNHDA and SQIVND (reference sequence). Losses at the gene ends were 3 bases for V and 1 base for J; bases not matched to a gene: 10. This CDR3 has 17 amino acids. In DNA, the CDR3 is TGTGCCAGTAGTATTGTCAGGGGGCTCACCGGGAACACTGAAGCTTTCTTT. This encodes CASSIVRGLTGNTEAFF.

J is TRBJ2-1 and V is TRBV5-8, with 11 bases that match TRBD2. V shed 4 bases and J 5 bases; nucleotides not matched to a gene: 5. Germline loops: CDR1 SGHTS, CDR2 YDEGEE. The CDR3 spans 15 residues. The CDR3 spells CASSRGLAENNEQFF. CDR3 DNA: TGTGCCAGCAGCCGGGGACTAGCGGAGAACAATGAGCAGTTCTTC.

This clone is a singleton in its sample. The V call is TRBV14, the J call TRBJ2-7; the D gene is possibly TRBD1 (6 bases). V dropped 6 bases and J dropped 1 base, with 7 bases sitting between them. The CDR3 contains 12 residues. Germline loops: CDR1 SGHDN, CDR2 FVKESK. CDR3: CASRGGSYEQYF. CDR3 bases: TGTGCCAGCAGAGGGGGATCCTACGAGCAGTACTTC.

The chain links TRBV2 to TRBJ1-4; unclear D gene. The CDR3 consists of 15 residues. The ends were cut back, 7 bases at V and 0 bases at J, with 12 bases in the middle. The V gene's germline CDR1 is SNHLY and CDR2 FYNNEI. The CDR3 reads CASIRSGPTNEKLFF. CDR3 coding DNA: TGTGCCAGCATAAGGTCGGGCCCAACTAATGAAAAACTGTTTTTT.

The V gene is TRBV5-4, the J gene TRBJ2-5; 9 bases align to TRBD1. The CDR3 covers 15 residues. V dropped 3 bases and J dropped 5; count of bases not matched to a gene: 8. In germline, CDR1 is SGHNT, CDR2 YYREEE (reference sequence). The CDR3 loop reads CASSSPGQGAETQYF. CDR3 bases: TGTGCCAGCAGCTCGCCGGGACAGGGTGCGGAGACCCAGTACTTC.

The genes are TRBV27 and TRBJ1-2; D may be TRBD1 (6 bases). In germline, CDR1 is MNHEY, CDR2 SMNVEV (reference sequence). The CDR3 spans 14 residues. Trimming took off 6 bases at V and 4 bases at J, with 15 bases between the two ends. CDR3 residues: CASSFTQGRYGYTF. DNA of the CDR3: TGTGCCAGCAGCTTTACGCAGGGGCGCTATGGCTACACCTTC.

The V gene is TRBV27, the J gene TRBJ1-1; TRBD1 agrees at 7 bases. CDR3 length: 14 residues. CDR1 and CDR2 (germline): MNHEY, SMNVEV (reference sequence). V shed 5 bases and J 7 bases; nucleotides not matched to a gene: 10. CDR3 protein: CASSTIQGRGEAFF. The CDR3 DNA sequence: TGTGCCAGCAGTACCATACAGGGGAGGGGTGAAGCTTTCTTT.

Details on this clone: The sample holds other DNA sequences that translate to the same CDR3. The gene calls are TRBV4-3 and TRBJ2-7, with 8 bases aligning to TRBD2. After removal of 1 base from V and 4 bases from J, the junction contained 6 bases not matched to a gene. CDR1 is LGHNA, CDR2 YSLEER, per germline. CDR3 length: 15 residues. DNA of the CDR3: TGCGCCAGCAGCCAAGTTAGAGCGGGAGTGTACGAGCAGTACTTC. This gives the protein CASSQVRAGVYEQYF.

This sequence joins TRBV4-2 and TRBJ2-7; 9 nucleotides line up with TRBD1. Germline values: CDR1 LGHNA, CDR2 YNFKEQ. Germline trimming cut 7 bases from V and 5 bases from J; bases unmatched to any gene: 12. CDR3 length: 15 residues. The CDR3 is CASTPGGQGPNEQYF. As DNA, the CDR3 is TGTGCCAGCACCCCTGGGGGACAGGGCCCTAACGAGCAGTACTTC.

This chain joins TRBV2 and TRBJ1-4, with TRBD1 identical over 9 bases. Germline CDR1 is SNHLY and CDR2 is FYNNEI. The ends lost 8 bases at V and 7 bases at J; junction bases unmatched: 11. The CDR3 runs 15 residues. In DNA form, the CDR3 reads TGTGCCAGCGTAAGGGACAGGGAGAAAAGTGAAAAACTGTTTTTT. Its protein is CASVRDREKSEKLFF.

This rearrangement joins TRBV6-6 to TRBJ1-5, with D unresolved. V was clipped by 2 bases and J by 5 bases, with 4 bases between them. The germline CDR1 and CDR2 sequences are MNHNY and SVGAGI (reference sequence). The CDR3 has 12 residues. The DNA for the CDR3 is TGTGCCAGCAGTTACAGCGATCAGCCCCAGCATTTT. Encoded protein: CASSYSDQPQHF.

The rearrangement uses TRBV7-8 and TRBJ2-4; D assignment may be TRBD1 or TRBD2 (5 bases each). This CDR3 is 15 amino acids long. Germline V lookup: CDR1 SGHVS, CDR2 FQNEAQ. Trimming left V 0 bases short and J 6 bases short, with 12 bases between. The CDR3 bases are TGTGCCAGCAGCTTAGCAGAGGGGCATGGAAACATTCAGTACTTC. This translates into CASSLAEGHGNIQYF. Looking up the rest from reference TRBV7-8 and TRBJ2-4 gives the full variable domain: GAGVSQSPRYKVAKRGQDVALRCDPISGHVSLFWYQQALGQGPEFLTYFQNEAQLDKSGLPSDRFFAERPEGSVSTLKIQRTQQEDSAVYLCASSLAEGHGNIQYFGAGTRLSVL.

CDR3 residues: CASSELGPPVGNEQFF. As DNA, the CDR3 is TGCGCCAGCAGTGAGTTAGGCCCTCCTGTTGGGAATGAGCAGTTCTTC. The V and J genes are TRBV10-2 and TRBJ2-1, with D unresolved. The V end lost 1 base, the J end lost 7 bases, and 17 bases lay between the germline ends. Germline CDR1 and CDR2: WSHSY and SAAADI. The CDR3 is 16 amino acids.

The CDR3 is CASRTGDYGYTF. CDR3 nucleotides: TGTGCCAGTAGGACAGGGGACTATGGCTACACCTTC. The chain recombines TRBV27 with TRBJ1-2; 9 bases are shared with TRBD1. CDR3 length: 12 amino acids. V shed 9 bases and J 3 bases; nucleotides not matched to a gene: 2. CDR1 and CDR2 (germline): MNHEY, SMNVEV (reference sequence).

The V gene is TRBV30, the J gene TRBJ2-1; no clear D gene. In germline, CDR1 is GTSNPN, CDR2 SVGIG (reference sequence). The V end was cut by 3 bases, the J end by 9 bases, with 18 bases between. The CDR3 extends over 14 amino acids. The CDR3 is CAWRDKARWGEQFF. DNA for the CDR3: TGTGCCTGGAGGGATAAGGCCCGCTGGGGTGAGCAGTTCTTC. Based on the CDR3 plus reference TRBV30 and TRBJ2-1, the full variable domain is SQTIHQWPATLVQPVGSPLSLECTVEGTSNPNLYWYRQAAGRGLQLLFYSVGIGQISSEVPQNLSASRPQDRQFILSSKKLLLSDSGFYLCAWRDKARWGEQFFGPGTRLTVL.

The sample holds a few counts of this clone. In DNA form, the CDR3 reads TGCGCCAGCAGCGGGGGGACTCCGGGGGAGACCCAGTACTTC. Amino acids: CASSGGTPGETQYF. The chain combines TRBV5-1 with TRBJ2-5; the D gene is possibly TRBD2 (6 bases). The CDR3 runs 14 residues. Trimming took 4 bases from V and 5 from J, leaving 15 bases between them. CDR1 is SGHRS, CDR2 YFSETQ, per germline.

The rearrangement joins TRBV5-4 to TRBJ2-1; 10 nucleotides agree with TRBD1. The V and J ends lost 4 bases and 8 bases, in that order; junction bases with no gene match: 9. This CDR3 is 15 amino acids long. CDR1 and CDR2 from the germline V gene are SGHNT and YYREEE (reference sequence). The CDR3, as DNA: TGTGCCAGCAGCCGCGGGACAGGGGATGGGGATGAGCAGTTCTTC. Encoded protein: CASSRGTGDGDEQFF.